A single TCR beta chain is shown here with its context. These data are taken from a study of blood T cell repertoires in COVID-19. The overall study: Symptom resolution, clearance, or two negative PCRs marked donors in Cohort 3 as recovered.

Enrollees, about 18 to 89 years old, lived in 24 US areas. Cohort placement rested on clinical history that participants reported themselves. Original methodology: Amplification from reference gene primers served as the basis for estimated nucleated cell counts. This table comes from immunoSEQ multiplex PCR, and its TCRdb copy is limited to in-frame clones, with some not included. That table is the source of V, J and clone size, and D and trimming were worked out from the DNA. The table records 200,000 to 250,000 clones, roughly 84% of them present only once. This CDR3 is 13 amino acids long. Germline V gene sequence: CDR1 SGHRS, CDR2 YFSETQ. Trimming shortened V by 0 bases and J by 9 bases, and 13 bases separated the two germline ends.

Sequences were obtained from PBMCs or T cells enriched from blood (not recorded which). The receptor's source is a man aged 25 to 45 in a cohort exposed to, infected with or recovered from COVID-19 (not recorded which). V usage is TRBV5-1 and J usage is TRBJ2-7; D perhaps matches TRBD2 (5 bases). CDR3 sequence reads: CASSLGLSEAQYF. CDR3 sequence (DNA): TGCGCCAGCAGCTTGGGGCTATCGGAGGCGCAGTACTTC.